This T cell receptor (beta chain) was identified during a study of read filtering for tumor transcriptome and immune sequencing. This CDR3 has 13 residues. Looked up from germline, CDR1 is LNHDA and CDR2 is SQIVND (reference sequence). Every patient had bone marrow sampled while the disease was active. This clonotype was counted only a few times. With a much larger clone just one base away, this may be a read error. The library was built from roughly 400 ng RNA with molecular barcoded adaptors for alpha/delta and beta/gamma chains. Each CDR3 protein gets one entry after TCRdb re-called the reads with MiXCR. This sample carries about 63,000 distinct CDR3 sequences, 11% to 15% of them seen once, and the ten largest clones take 45%.

The chain employs TRBV19 and TRBJ1-5; D is unclear. The sample taken for sequencing was a population of CD138-negative cells sorted from bone marrow. This receptor was taken from a donor aged 40 or over with multiple myeloma. The CDR3 is CASSILGKQRQHF. The CDR3 DNA reads as TGTGCCAGTAGTATCTTGGGGAAGCAGCGCCAGCATTTT. The full variable domain, with the rest looked up from reference TRBV19 and TRBJ1-5, is DGGITQSPKYLFRKEGQNVTLSCEQNLNHDAMYWYRQDPGQGLRLIYYSQIVNDFQKGDIAEGYSVSREKKESFPLTVTSAQKNPTAFYLCASSILGKQRQHFGDGTRLSIL.